This TCR beta chain comes out of a study of Ad26.COV2.S vaccination and SARS-CoV-2 variants. Specified treatment: roughly 18 received Ad26.COV2.S at low or high dose, single or two shots; five or six received placebo; per-sample allocation not given. Vaccine and placebo recipients were sampled on day 63 after the first injection. This Boston cohort included adults aged 18-55 years. The assay was immunoSEQ multiplex PCR, and TCRdb's table has in-frame clones only and misses some. The table records about 330,000 clones, roughly 90% of them present only once. In the case of this clone: Its matching antigen is unknown.

The CDR3 totals 13 residues. Looked up from germline, CDR1 is KGHSH and CDR2 is LQKENI. The ends were cut back, 3 bases at V and 2 bases at J, with 8 bases in the middle. Regarding the study as a whole: Placebo and vaccine recipients had non-spike TCR breadth that was similar. Marked by substantial breadth, spike-specific CD8+ and CD4+ T cell responses were reportedly seen after vaccination.

This specimen consisted of peripheral blood, obtained in a trial of Ad26.COV2.S vaccine versus placebo. The gene calls are TRBV18 and TRBJ2-7, with D perhaps matching TRBD2 (5 bases). This clonotype was obtained from a person between 18 and 60 years old who received the Ad26.COV2.S COVID-19 vaccine or a placebo. The DNA of the CDR3 is TGTGCCAGCTCACCGGACGGGACCTACGAGCAGTACTTC. Protein: CASSPDGTYEQYF.